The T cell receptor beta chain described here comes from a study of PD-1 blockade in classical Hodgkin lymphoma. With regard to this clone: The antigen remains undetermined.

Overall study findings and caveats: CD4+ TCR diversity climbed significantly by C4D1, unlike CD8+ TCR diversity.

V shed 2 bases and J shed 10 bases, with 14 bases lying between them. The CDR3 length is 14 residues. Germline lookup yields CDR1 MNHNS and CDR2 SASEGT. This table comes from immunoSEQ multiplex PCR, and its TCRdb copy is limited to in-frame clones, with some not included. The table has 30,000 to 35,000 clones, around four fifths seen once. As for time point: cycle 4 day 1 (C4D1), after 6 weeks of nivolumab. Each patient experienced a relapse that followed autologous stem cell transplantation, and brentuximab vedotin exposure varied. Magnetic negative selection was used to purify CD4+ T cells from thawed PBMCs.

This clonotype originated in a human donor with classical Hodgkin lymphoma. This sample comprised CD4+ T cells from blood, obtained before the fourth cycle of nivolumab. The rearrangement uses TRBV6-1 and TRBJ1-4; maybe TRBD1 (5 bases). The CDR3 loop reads CASSERGSWAKLFF. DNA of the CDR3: TGTGCCAGCAGTGAAAGGGGCTCTTGGGCAAAACTGTTTTTT.